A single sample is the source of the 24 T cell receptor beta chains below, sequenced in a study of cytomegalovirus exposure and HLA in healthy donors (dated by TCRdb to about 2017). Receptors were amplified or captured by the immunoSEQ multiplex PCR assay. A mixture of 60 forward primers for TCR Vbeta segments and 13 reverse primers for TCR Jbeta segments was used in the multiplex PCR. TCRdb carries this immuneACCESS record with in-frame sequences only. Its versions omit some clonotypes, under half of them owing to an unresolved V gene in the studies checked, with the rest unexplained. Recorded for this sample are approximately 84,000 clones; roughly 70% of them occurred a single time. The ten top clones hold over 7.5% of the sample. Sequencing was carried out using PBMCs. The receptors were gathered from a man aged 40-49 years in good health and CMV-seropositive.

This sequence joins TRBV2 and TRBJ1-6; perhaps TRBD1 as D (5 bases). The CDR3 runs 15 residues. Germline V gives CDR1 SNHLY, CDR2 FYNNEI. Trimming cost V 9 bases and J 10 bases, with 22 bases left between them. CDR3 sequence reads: CASLSPGGVGSPLHF. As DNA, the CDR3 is TGTGCCAGTTTATCGCCGGGGGGTGTCGGGTCACCCCTCCACTTT. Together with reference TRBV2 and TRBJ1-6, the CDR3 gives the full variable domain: EPEVTQTPSHQVTQMGQEVILRCVPISNHLYFYWYRQILGQKVEFLVSFYNNEISEKSEIFDDQFSVERPDGSNFTLKIRSTKLEDSAMYFCASLSPGGVGSPLHFGNGTRLTVT.

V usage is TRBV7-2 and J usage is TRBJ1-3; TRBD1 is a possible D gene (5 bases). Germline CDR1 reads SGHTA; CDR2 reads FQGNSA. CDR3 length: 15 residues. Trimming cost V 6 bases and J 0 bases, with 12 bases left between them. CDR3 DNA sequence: TGTGCCAGCAGAACCGGGACTAACTCTGGAAACACCATATATTTT. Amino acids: CASRTGTNSGNTIYF.

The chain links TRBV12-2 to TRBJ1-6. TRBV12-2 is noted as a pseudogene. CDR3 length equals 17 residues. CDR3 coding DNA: TGTGCAAGTCGCCGCCGAGACTCTACGGGGGGAAATTCACCCCTCCACTTT. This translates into CASRRRDSTGGNSPLHF.

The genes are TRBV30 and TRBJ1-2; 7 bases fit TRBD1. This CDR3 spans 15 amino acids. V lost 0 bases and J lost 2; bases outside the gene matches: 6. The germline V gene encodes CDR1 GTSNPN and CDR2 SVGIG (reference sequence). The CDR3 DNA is TGTGCCTGGAGTGTAAAGGGGGCGACGAACTATGGCTACACCTTC. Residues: CAWSVKGATNYGYTF.

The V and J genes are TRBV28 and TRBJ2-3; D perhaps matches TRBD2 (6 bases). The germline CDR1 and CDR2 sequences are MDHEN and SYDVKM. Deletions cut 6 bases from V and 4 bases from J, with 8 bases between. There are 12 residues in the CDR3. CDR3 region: CASRRESDTQYF. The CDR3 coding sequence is TGTGCCAGCAGACGGGAGTCAGATACGCAGTATTTT. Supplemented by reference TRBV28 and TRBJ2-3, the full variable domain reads DVKVTQSSRYLVKRTGEKVFLECVQDMDHENMFWYRQDPGLGLRLIYFSYDVKMKEKGDIPEGYSVSREKKERFSLILESASTNQTSMYLCASRRESDTQYFGPGTRLTVL.

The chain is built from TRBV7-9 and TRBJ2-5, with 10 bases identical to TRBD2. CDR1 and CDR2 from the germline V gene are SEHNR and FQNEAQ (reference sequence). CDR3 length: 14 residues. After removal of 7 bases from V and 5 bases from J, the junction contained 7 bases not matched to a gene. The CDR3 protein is CASKEREGLETQYF. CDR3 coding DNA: TGTGCCAGCAAGGAGCGGGAGGGCCTGGAGACCCAGTACTTC.

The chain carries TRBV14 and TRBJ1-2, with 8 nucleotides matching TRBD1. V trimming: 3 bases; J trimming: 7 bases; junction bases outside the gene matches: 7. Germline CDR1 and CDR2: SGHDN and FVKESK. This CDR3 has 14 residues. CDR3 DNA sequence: TGTGCCAGCAGCCACGCCGGGACAGGTTTTGGCTACACCTTC. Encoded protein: CASSHAGTGFGYTF.

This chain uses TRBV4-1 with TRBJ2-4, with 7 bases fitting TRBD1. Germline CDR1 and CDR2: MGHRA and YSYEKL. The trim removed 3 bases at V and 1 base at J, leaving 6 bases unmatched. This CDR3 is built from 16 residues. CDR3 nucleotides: TGCGCCAGCAGCCAGATAGTACAGGGGGCCAAAAACATTCAGTACTTC. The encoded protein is CASSQIVQGAKNIQYF.

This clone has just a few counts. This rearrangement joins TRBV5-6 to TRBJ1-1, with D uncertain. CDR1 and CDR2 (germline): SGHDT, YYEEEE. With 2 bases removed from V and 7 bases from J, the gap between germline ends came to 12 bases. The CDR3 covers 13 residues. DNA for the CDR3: TGTGCCAGCAGCTTCCAACGGTCCTTTGAAGCTTTCTTT. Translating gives CASSFQRSFEAFF.

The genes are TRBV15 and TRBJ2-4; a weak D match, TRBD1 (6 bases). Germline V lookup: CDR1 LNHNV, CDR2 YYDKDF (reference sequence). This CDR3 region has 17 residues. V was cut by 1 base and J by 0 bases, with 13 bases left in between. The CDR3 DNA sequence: TGTGCCACCAGCAGAGCCCGGGACAACCTAGCCAAAAACATTCAGTACTTC. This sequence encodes CATSRARDNLAKNIQYF.

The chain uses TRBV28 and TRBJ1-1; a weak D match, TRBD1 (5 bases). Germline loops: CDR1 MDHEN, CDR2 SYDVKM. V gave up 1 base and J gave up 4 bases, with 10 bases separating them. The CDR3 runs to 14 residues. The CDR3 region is CASSLYWGGTEAFF. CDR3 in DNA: TGTGCCAGCAGTTTATACTGGGGGGGCACTGAAGCTTTCTTT.

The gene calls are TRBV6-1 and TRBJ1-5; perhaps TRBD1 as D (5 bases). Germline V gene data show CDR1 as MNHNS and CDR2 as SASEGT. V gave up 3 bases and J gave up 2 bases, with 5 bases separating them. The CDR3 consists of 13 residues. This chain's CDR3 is CASSDRGNQPQHF. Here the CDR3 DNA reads TGTGCCAGCAGTGACAGGGGCAATCAGCCCCAGCATTTT.

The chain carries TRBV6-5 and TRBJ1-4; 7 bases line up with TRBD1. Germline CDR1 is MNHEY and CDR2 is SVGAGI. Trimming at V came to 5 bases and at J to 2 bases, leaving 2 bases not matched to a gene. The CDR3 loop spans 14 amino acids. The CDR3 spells CASSTGVTNEKLFF. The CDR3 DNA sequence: TGTGCCAGCAGTACAGGGGTTACTAATGAAAAACTGTTTTTT.

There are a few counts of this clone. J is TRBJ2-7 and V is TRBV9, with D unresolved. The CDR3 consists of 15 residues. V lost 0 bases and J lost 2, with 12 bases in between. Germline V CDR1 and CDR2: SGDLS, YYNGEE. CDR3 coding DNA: TGTGCCAGCAGCGTAGAAGGTGGGCCCCCCTACGAGCAGTACTTC. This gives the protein CASSVEGGPPYEQYF.

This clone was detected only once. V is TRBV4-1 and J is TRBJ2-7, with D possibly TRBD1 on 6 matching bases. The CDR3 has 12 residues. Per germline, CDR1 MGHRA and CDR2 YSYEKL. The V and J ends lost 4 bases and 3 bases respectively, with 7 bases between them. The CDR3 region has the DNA TGCGCCAGCAGCCCGGACAGCTACGAGCAGTACTTC. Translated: CASSPDSYEQYF.

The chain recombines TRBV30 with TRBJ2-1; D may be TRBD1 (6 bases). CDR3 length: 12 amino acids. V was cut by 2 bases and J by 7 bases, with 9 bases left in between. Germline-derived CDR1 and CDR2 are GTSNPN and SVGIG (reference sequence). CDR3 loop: CAWSWDKNEQFF. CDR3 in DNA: TGTGCCTGGAGTTGGGACAAAAATGAGCAGTTCTTC. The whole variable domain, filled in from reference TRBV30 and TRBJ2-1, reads SQTIHQWPATLVQPVGSPLSLECTVEGTSNPNLYWYRQAAGRGLQLLFYSVGIGQISSEVPQNLSASRPQDRQFILSSKKLLLSDSGFYLCAWSWDKNEQFFGPGTRLTVL.

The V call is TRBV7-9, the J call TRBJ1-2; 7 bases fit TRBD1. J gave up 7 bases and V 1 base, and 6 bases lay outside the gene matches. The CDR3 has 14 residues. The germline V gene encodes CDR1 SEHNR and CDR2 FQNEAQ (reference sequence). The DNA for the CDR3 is TGTGCCAGCAGCTTAGGAGAGGGGGCCGGTGGCTACACCTTC. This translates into CASSLGEGAGGYTF.

The CDR3 sequence is CASSFSVDYSTDTQYF. CDR3 nucleotide sequence: TGTGCCAGCAGTTTTAGCGTGGACTATAGCACAGATACGCAGTATTTT. The chain couples TRBV28 to TRBJ2-3; D is perhaps TRBD2 (6 bases). Per the germline V gene, CDR1 is MDHEN and CDR2 is SYDVKM. The V end lost 3 bases, the J end lost 0 bases, and 13 bases lay between the germline ends. The CDR3 consists of 16 residues.

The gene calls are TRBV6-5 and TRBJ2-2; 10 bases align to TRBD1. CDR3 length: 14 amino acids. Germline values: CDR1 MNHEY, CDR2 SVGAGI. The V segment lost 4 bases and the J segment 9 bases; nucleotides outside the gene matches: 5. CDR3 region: CASSSGTGVRELFF. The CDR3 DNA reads TGTGCCAGCAGTTCCGGGACAGGGGTCCGGGAGCTGTTTTTT.

CDR3 protein: CASSLRVEGFTEAFF. The CDR3 DNA reads TGTGCCAGCAGTTTAAGGGTAGAGGGATTCACTGAAGCTTTCTTT. The chain combines TRBV27 with TRBJ1-1, with D unclear. Germline lookup yields CDR1 MNHEY and CDR2 SMNVEV (reference sequence). V dropped 2 bases and J dropped 4 bases, with 14 bases sitting between them. This CDR3 comprises 15 residues.

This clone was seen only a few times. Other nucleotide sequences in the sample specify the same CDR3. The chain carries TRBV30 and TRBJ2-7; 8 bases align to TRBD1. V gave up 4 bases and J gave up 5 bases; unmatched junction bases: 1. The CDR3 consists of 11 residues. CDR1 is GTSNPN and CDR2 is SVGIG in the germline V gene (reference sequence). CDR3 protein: CAWTGGDEQYF. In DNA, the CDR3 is TGTGCCTGGACAGGGGGCGACGAGCAGTACTTC.

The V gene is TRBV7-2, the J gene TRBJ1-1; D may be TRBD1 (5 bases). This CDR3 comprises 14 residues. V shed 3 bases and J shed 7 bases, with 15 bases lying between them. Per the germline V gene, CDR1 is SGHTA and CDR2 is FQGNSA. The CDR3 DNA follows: TGTGCCAGCAGCTTGACCAGGGCAATTAGTGAAGCTTTCTTT. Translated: CASSLTRAISEAFF.

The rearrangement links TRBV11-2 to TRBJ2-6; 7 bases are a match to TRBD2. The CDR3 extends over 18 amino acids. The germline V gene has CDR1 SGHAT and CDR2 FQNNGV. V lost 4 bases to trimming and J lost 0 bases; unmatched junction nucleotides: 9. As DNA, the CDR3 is TGTGCCAGCAGCTCGGGGAGGGCCCCCTTCTCTGGGGCCAACGTCCTGACTTTC. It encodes CASSSGRAPFSGANVLTF.

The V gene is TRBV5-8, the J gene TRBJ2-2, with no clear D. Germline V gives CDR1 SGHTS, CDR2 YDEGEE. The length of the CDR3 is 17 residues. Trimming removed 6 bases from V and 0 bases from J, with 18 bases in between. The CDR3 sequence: CASIFKTYYTNTGELFF. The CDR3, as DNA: TGTGCCAGCATCTTCAAGACTTACTACACGAACACCGGGGAGCTGTTTTTT.